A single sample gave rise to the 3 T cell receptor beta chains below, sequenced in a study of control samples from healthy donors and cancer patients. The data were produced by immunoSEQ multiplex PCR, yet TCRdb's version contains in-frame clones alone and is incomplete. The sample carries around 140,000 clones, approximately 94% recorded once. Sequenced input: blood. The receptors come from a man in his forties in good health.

CDR3 protein: CASSIGLAAYNEQFF. CDR3 DNA sequence: TGTGCCAGTAGTATTGGGCTAGCGGCATACAATGAGCAGTTCTTC. This chain links TRBV19 with TRBJ2-1, with 7 positions matching TRBD2. The CDR3 length is 15 residues. The trim removed 3 bases at V and 4 bases at J, leaving 6 bases unmatched. The V gene's germline CDR1 is LNHDA and CDR2 SQIVND (reference sequence).

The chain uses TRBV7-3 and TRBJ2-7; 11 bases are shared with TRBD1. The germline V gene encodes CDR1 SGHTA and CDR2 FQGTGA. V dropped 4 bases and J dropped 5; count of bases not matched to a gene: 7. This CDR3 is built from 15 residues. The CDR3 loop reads CASSSWGQGGHEQYF. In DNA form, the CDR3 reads TGTGCCAGCAGCTCCTGGGGACAGGGGGGGCACGAGCAGTACTTC. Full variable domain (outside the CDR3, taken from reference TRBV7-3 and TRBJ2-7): GAGVSQTPSNKVTEKGKYVELRCDPISGHTALYWYRQSLGQGPEFLIYFQGTGAADDSGLPNDRFFAVRPEGSVSTLKIQRTERGDSAVYLCASSSWGQGGHEQYFGPGTRLTVT.

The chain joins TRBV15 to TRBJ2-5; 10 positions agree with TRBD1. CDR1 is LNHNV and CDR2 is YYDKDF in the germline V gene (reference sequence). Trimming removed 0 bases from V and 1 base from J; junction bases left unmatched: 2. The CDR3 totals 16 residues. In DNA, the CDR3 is TGTGCCACCAGCAGAGACCGGACAGGGGGCCAAGAGACCCAGTACTTC. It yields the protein CATSRDRTGGQETQYF.